This is a list of T cell receptor beta chains from one sample in a study of technical replicates of blood from a handful of donors. Clones were sequenced by immunoSEQ multiplex PCR, and TCRdb holds only the in-frame ones, with some missing. The sample has 60,000 or so clones, around 87% seen once. What was sequenced was PBMCs. These receptors were obtained from a human donor in good health. Some clones in this sample may be carry-over from other donors' samples. Each CDR3 is given with its conserved first and last residue. The order of the fields is J gene, V gene, clone size, CDR3 protein. The size of a clone is reported for some rows only, either as once, few or many, or as a class for expanded clones.

>TRBJ1-1|TRBV10-3|NA
CAVSWDRNTEAFF
>TRBJ1-2|TRBV5-1|NA
CASSRDRGTWGYTF
>TRBJ2-7|TRBV5-1|NA
CASSPDRASYEQYF
>TRBJ2-2|TRBV30|NA
CAWTESLNTGELFF
>TRBJ1-4|TRBV7-9|few
CASSLDGWTNEKLFF
>TRBJ1-2|TRBV27|NA
CASSPGTGNTYGYTF
>TRBJ2-7|TRBV6-1|NA
CASWETTSYEQYF
>TRBJ1-1|TRBV11-2|NA
CASSLGPREGRAFF
>TRBJ2-3|TRBV6-4|NA
CASSDSGAPTDTQYF
>TRBJ1-2|TRBV4-3|NA
CASSQDSGTNANYGYTF
>TRBJ1-1|TRBV5-1|NA
CASSLNLGGSGTEAFF
>TRBJ1-6|TRBV2|NA
CASSVRQLDSPLHF
>TRBJ2-7|TRBV19|NA
CASTPAGTGASEQYF
>TRBJ1-1|TRBV5-5|NA
CASSLDRNTEAFF
>TRBJ2-1|TRBV7-9|NA
CASSPRTSGRALDEQFF
>TRBJ2-1|TRBV5-1|NA
CASSFYGGGRDEQFF
>TRBJ1-2|TRBV27|NA
CASSPQGQGATYGYTF
>TRBJ1-6|TRBV18|NA
CASSPRRVLDSPLHF
>TRBJ2-5|TRBV5-5|NA
CASSHRESQETQYF
>TRBJ2-7|TRBV2|once
CASSERAGGPGEQYF
>TRBJ1-5|TRBV12-5|NA
CASGLGEGQRYQPQHF
>TRBJ1-2|TRBV6-1|NA
CASRGLQGLNGYTF
>TRBJ2-1|TRBV11-2|NA
CASSTRQGINEQFF
>TRBJ2-7|TRBV6-5|NA
CASSYGRGFDEQYF
>TRBJ2-1|TRBV7-3|NA
CASSLSGAYNEQFF
>TRBJ2-7|TRBV10-2|NA
CASMLASSYEQYF
>TRBJ1-2|TRBV4-3|few
CASSQGQNYGYTF
>TRBJ2-7|TRBV14|once
CASSQDHRGAKLNYEQYF
>TRBJ1-1|TRBV5-6|NA
CASSLGTGGLNTEAFF
>TRBJ1-1|TRBV7-9|few
CASSLGQDLNTEAFF
>TRBJ2-2|TRBV7-2|NA
CASSLAGMRTGSSTGELFF
>TRBJ2-7|TRBV12-5|NA
CASQGFGEANYEQYF
>TRBJ2-3|TRBV19|NA
CASSIISADTQYF
>TRBJ1-2|TRBV29-1|NA
CSVEVHSPGYGYTF
>TRBJ1-6|TRBV30|NA
CAGNSPLHF
>TRBJ1-5|TRBV12-5|NA
CASGFLRPGTGEFFGNQPQHF
>TRBJ2-1|TRBV18|NA
CASSPPSGRAHNEQFF
>TRBJ2-5|TRBV7-2|NA
CASSLVLAGYQETQYF
>TRBJ2-1|TRBV4-3|NA
CASSQDLGVYNEQFF
>TRBJ1-4|TRBV30|NA
CAWSTGQGAGKEKLFF
>TRBJ1-4|TRBV6-1|few
CATQEVYNEKLFF
>TRBJ1-1|TRBV14|NA
CASSPTQGRNTEAFF
>TRBJ2-2|TRBV6-1|NA
CASNRGTGTRGELFF
>TRBJ2-3|TRBV10-3|once
CAIALGGTGSTDTQYF
>TRBJ1-2|TRBV4-1|NA
CASSQPRQGGGYTF
>TRBJ2-3|TRBV7-3|NA
CASSPGTGAGLDTQYF
>TRBJ2-1|TRBV13|few
CASSLELSSYNEQFF
>TRBJ2-7|TRBV4-3|once
CASSPGTGKPYEQYF
>TRBJ1-1|TRBV19|NA
CASSIGTGTEAFF
>TRBJ1-2|TRBV19|NA
CASSSTPLRTESYGYTF
>TRBJ2-1|TRBV6-6|few
CASSYTRLYNEQFF
>TRBJ1-1|TRBV6-5|few
CASSYSTPGGTEAFF
>TRBJ2-7|TRBV7-9|once
CASSPGTSGRVRSYEQYF
>TRBJ2-1|TRBV7-9|NA
CASSLTLPYNEQFF
>TRBJ1-1|TRBV23-1|NA
CAHTQGAEAFF
>TRBJ2-7|TRBV5-6|NA
CASSPRTGGAYEQYF
>TRBJ2-2|TRBV15|NA
CATSPGLVNTGELFF
>TRBJ2-7|TRBV15|NA
CATSRVPGSGTSYEQYF
>TRBJ2-5|TRBV29-1|NA
CSVESSGTGGGFPPETQYF